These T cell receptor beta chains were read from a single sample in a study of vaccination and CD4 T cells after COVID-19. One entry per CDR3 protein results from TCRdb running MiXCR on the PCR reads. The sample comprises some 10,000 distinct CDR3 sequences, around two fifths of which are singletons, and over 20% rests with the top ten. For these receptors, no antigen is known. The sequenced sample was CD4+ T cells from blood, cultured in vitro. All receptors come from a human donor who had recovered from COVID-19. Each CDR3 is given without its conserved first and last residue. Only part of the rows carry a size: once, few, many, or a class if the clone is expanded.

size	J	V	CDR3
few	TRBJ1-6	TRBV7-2	ASRGGLLGSPLH
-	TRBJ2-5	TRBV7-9	ASSLVWGNQETQY
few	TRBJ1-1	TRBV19	ASSTTRQGNTEAF
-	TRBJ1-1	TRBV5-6	ASSGQTGLNTEAF
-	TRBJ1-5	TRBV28	ASSRPRGGDQPQH
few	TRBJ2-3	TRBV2	ASNWASGVFAGTQY
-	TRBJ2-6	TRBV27	ASSLRPSGANVLT
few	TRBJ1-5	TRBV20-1	SARKGGSDGNQPQH
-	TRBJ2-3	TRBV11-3	ASSLDSGVVRQDTQY
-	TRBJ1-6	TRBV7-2	ASSVIQGTNSPLH
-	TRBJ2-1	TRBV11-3	ASSLGLAGGYNEQF
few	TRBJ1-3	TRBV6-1	ASNIRDTNSGNTIY
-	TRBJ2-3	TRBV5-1	ASSLDGGGITDTQY
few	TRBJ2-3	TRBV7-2	ASSLVKNTDTQY
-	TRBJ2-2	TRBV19	ASKGSSTGELF
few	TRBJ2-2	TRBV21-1	ASTLIDRVRRNTGELF
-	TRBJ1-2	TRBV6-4	ASSREGNYGYT
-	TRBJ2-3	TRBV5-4	ASSPPPGQGGEDTQY
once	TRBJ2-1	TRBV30	AWSVPGRAGRPMYNEQF
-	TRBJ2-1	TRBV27	ASRSGQITNEQF
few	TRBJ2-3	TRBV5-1	ASSLSQKTSTDTQY
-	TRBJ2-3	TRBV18	ASSPGTSGGTQY
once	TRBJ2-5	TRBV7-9	ASSLQGPNQETQY
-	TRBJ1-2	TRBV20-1	SATPTGTNYGYT
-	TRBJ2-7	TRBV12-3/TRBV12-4	ASSLVSGVPYEQY
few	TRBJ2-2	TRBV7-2	ASSLAGIGNTGELF
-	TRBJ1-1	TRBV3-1	ASSPGDTEAF
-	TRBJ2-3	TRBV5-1	ASNWGQAARDTQY
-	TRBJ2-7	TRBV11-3	ASSLGGGASYRYEQY
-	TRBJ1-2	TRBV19	ASSAYRDRVGYGYT
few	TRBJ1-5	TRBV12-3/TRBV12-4	ASSFTGGGQPQH
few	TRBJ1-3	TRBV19	ASSIAGRGTTNTIY
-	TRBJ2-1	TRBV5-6	ASSSYHRDGEQF
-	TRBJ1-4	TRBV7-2	ASSLGPENEKLF
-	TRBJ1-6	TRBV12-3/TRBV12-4	ASSGQGGNSPLH
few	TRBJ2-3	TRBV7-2	ASSLVRTGPSTDTQY
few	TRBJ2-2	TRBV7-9	ASIRTGNTGELF
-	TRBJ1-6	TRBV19	ASSIRTGSTNSPLH
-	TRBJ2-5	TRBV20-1	SARVLAGGRETQY
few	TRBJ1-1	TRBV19	ASSTGPLEAF
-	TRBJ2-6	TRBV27	ASSSIMTGRVSGANVLT
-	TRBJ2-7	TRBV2	ASKDTHLAGGSYEQY
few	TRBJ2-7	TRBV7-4	ASSFSRGYEQY
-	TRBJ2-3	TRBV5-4	ASSSLGLAYSTDTQY
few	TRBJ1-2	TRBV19	ASSLGLGRGYGYT
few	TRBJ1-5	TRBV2	ASSEGRSRSNQPQH
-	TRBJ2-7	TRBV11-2	ASSHIQAYEQY
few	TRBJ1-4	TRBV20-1	SALTGTGDRGKLF
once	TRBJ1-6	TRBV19	ARRQGVSSYNSPLH
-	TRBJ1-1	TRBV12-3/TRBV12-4	ASKKGPLRAF
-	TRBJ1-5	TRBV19	ASSIRTGMSQPQH
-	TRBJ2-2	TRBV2	ASIANRLVGELF
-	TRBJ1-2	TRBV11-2	ASSLMVQGLVGYT
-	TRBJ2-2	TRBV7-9	ASSLIGTGSPGELF
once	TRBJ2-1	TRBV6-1	ASSHGTPSSYNEQF
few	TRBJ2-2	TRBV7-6	ASSLEAGGFLNTGELF
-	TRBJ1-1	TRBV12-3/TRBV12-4	ASSSPGIEAF
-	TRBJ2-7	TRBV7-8	ASSLTNSLYEQY
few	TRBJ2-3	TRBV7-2	ASSFQPSGGTDTQY
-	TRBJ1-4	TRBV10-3	AISDRDPATNEKLF